Listed here are 31 T cell receptor beta chains from one sample, sequenced in a study of shared T cell receptors in the human thymus. Measured with immunoSEQ multiplex PCR; TCRdb has only the in-frame clones, and not every one. The table has about 500,000 clones, about 84% seen once. These same data were also listed under a study on human thymus T cells.

Sequenced sample: thymocytes. The origin of the receptors is a boy younger than two with a congenital heart defect.

The rearrangement links TRBV29-1 to TRBJ2-1; D is perhaps TRBD1 (6 bases). The V gene's germline CDR1 is SQVTM and CDR2 ANQGSEA. V lost 6 bases to trimming and J lost 1 base, with 10 bases between them. The CDR3 runs 13 residues. CDR3 bases: TGCAGCGTAACCAGGGGATCCTACAATGAGCAGTTCTTC. It specifies CSVTRGSYNEQFF.

The chain couples TRBV18 to TRBJ1-4; 9 positions match TRBD1. Germline assignment: CDR1 KGHSH and CDR2 LQKENI. Trimming cost V 3 bases and J 0 bases; bases outside gene matches: 8. The CDR3 consists of 18 residues. CDR3 sequence (DNA): TGTGCCAGCTCACCTGAGGGACAGGGCTCCGCAACTAATGAAAAACTGTTTTTT. Translating it yields CASSPEGQGSATNEKLFF.

The V and J genes are TRBV7-2 and TRBJ2-7; 10 bases match TRBD2. Germline CDR1 reads SGHTA; CDR2 reads FQGNSA. CDR3 size: 15 residues. Unmatched junction bases numbered 3, after V lost 1 base and J lost 3 bases. The CDR3 DNA reads as TGTGCCAGCAGCTTAGACCCTAGCGGGAGCTACGAGCAGTACTTC. It specifies CASSLDPSGSYEQYF. The variable domain in full, with the rest retrieved from reference TRBV7-2 and TRBJ2-7, is GAGVSQSPSNKVTEKGKDVELRCDPISGHTALYWYRQSLGQGLEFLIYFQGNSAPDKSGLPSDRFSAERTGGSVSTLTIQRTQQEDSAVYLCASSLDPSGSYEQYFGPGTRLTVT.

The chain combines TRBV27 with TRBJ2-3, with 10 bases matching TRBD2. Germline-derived CDR1 and CDR2 are MNHEY and SMNVEV (reference sequence). V gave up 5 bases and J gave up 5 bases; unmatched junction bases: 7. The CDR3 length is 15 residues. In DNA, the CDR3 is TGTGCCAGCAGTCAGCGGGAGGGCCTTGGAGATACGCAGTATTTT. Its translation: CASSQREGLGDTQYF.

V gene TRBV28 combines with J gene TRBJ2-3, with TRBD2 matching over 11 bases. The V gene's germline CDR1 is MDHEN and CDR2 SYDVKM. This CDR3 has 14 residues. The V gene end was trimmed by 6 bases and the J gene end by 5 bases; junction bases not matched to a gene: 4. The CDR3 reads CASRPGLAGDTQYF. CDR3 nucleotide sequence: TGTGCCAGCAGACCCGGACTAGCGGGAGATACGCAGTATTTT.

The rearrangement uses TRBV4-2 and TRBJ2-1; D gene unclear. Trimming took off 3 bases at V and 5 bases at J, with 14 bases between the two ends. Per the germline V gene, CDR1 is LGHNA and CDR2 is YNFKEQ. This CDR3 region has 15 residues. The CDR3 DNA is TGTGCCAGCAGCCACCGAACCGCAACTCACAATGAGCAGTTCTTC. Protein product: CASSHRTATHNEQFF.

The J gene is TRBJ2-5, the V gene TRBV4-2, with D perhaps matching TRBD2 (5 bases). The V end lost 4 bases, the J end lost 2 bases, and 17 bases lay between the germline ends. Germline V gives CDR1 LGHNA, CDR2 YNFKEQ. This CDR3 has 16 amino acids. The CDR3 region is CASSPQPLRGQETQYF. CDR3 DNA: TGTGCCAGCAGCCCTCAACCCCTCCGGGGTCAAGAGACCCAGTACTTC.

V and J are TRBV11-3 and TRBJ1-3; weak D call: TRBD1 (6 bases). V shed 1 base and J shed 0 bases, with 13 bases lying between them. Germline V CDR1 and CDR2: SGHNT, YENEEA. The CDR3 runs to 17 residues. CDR3 sequence reads: CASSLGLGTSSGNTIYF. The DNA of the CDR3 is TGTGCCAGCAGCTTAGGACTCGGGACAAGCTCTGGAAACACCATATATTTT.

The chain uses TRBV10-2 and TRBJ1-1; D possibly corresponds to TRBD1 (6 bases). The CDR3 contains 13 residues. Trimming removed 6 bases at V and 4 bases at J, with 12 bases between. CDR1 is WSHSY and CDR2 is SAAADI in the germline V gene. The CDR3 here is CASSPRTATEAFF. The CDR3 DNA follows: TGCGCCAGCAGCCCCCGGACAGCCACTGAAGCTTTCTTT.

This sequence joins TRBV27 and TRBJ2-7, with D possibly matching TRBD2 (6 bases). The germline gives CDR1 MNHEY, CDR2 SMNVEV (reference sequence). The CDR3 covers 19 residues. V was cut by 5 bases and J by 2 bases, with 28 bases left in between. The CDR3 reads CASSRGRREPRDFPYEQYF. Written as DNA, the CDR3 is TGTGCCAGCAGTAGGGGCCGGAGGGAGCCTAGGGACTTTCCCTACGAGCAGTACTTC.

The rearrangement links TRBV5-6 to TRBJ2-7; TRBD2 aligns across 7 bases. Germline CDR1 SGHDT, CDR2 YYEEEE. The V segment lost 4 bases and the J segment 1 base; nucleotides outside the gene matches: 5. The CDR3 runs to 14 residues. Here the CDR3 reads CASSPGTTSYEQYF. The CDR3 nucleotides are TGTGCCAGCAGCCCGGGGACTACATCCTACGAGCAGTACTTC.

The V and J genes are TRBV19 and TRBJ1-5, with 7 nucleotides matching TRBD1. Germline CDR1 LNHDA, CDR2 SQIVND (reference sequence). V trimming: 8 bases; J trimming: 1 base; junction bases outside the gene matches: 5. This CDR3 is built from 14 residues. Written as DNA, the CDR3 is TGTGCCAGTGGTCACAGGGGAAGCAATCAGCCCCAGCATTTT. Its protein is CASGHRGSNQPQHF.

The chain's CDR3 is CASSHKTEDGNQPQHF. The CDR3 bases are TGTGCCAGCAGCCACAAGACAGAGGATGGCAATCAGCCCCAGCATTTT. The chain recombines TRBV28 with TRBJ1-5; perhaps TRBD1 as D (5 bases). The CDR3 length is 16 residues. The germline V and J ends were trimmed by 6 bases and 2 bases, with 17 bases remaining between them. Germline lookup yields CDR1 MDHEN and CDR2 SYDVKM.

A word on this clone: Distinct nucleotide sequences in the sample also encode this CDR3. J is TRBJ2-3 and V is TRBV4-2; D gene ambiguous. This CDR3 is built from 15 residues. The germline V gene encodes CDR1 LGHNA and CDR2 YNFKEQ. Trimming stripped 1 base from V and 1 base from J, with 9 bases between. The CDR3 loop reads CASSQGQRGTDTQYF. CDR3 in DNA: TGTGCCAGCAGCCAAGGCCAGCGAGGCACAGATACGCAGTATTTT.

The chain employs TRBV5-8 and TRBJ2-1; D ambiguous. With 1 base removed from V and 2 bases from J, the gap between germline ends came to 10 bases. Germline V CDR1 and CDR2: SGHTS, YDEGEE. CDR3 length: 15 amino acids. CDR3 sequence reads: CASSLPGLPYNEQFF. CDR3 nucleotides: TGTGCCAGCAGCTTGCCCGGGTTACCCTACAATGAGCAGTTCTTC. The entire variable domain, with the rest obtained from reference TRBV5-8 and TRBJ2-1, is as follows: EAGVTQSPTHLIKTRGQQATLRCSPISGHTSVYWYQQALGLGLQFLLWYDEGEERNRGNFPPRFSGRQFPNYSSELNVNALELEDSALYLCASSLPGLPYNEQFFGPGTRLTVL.

The chain links TRBV15 to TRBJ2-2, with a possible D match to TRBD2 (6 bases). The CDR3 contains 16 residues. Trimming shortened V by 1 base and J by 0 bases, and 9 bases separated the two germline ends. Germline CDR1 and CDR2: LNHNV and YYDKDF (reference sequence). The CDR3 nucleotides are TGTGCCACCAGCAGAGGGGGACTTCCGAACACCGGGGAGCTGTTTTTT. Translated, it gives CATSRGGLPNTGELFF.

This chain uses TRBV19 with TRBJ1-2; weak D call: TRBD1 (6 bases). With 8 bases removed from V and 6 bases from J, the gap between germline ends came to 22 bases. The germline gives CDR1 LNHDA, CDR2 SQIVND (reference sequence). CDR3 size: 15 residues. The CDR3 is CASRGPRGSIDGYTF. CDR3 DNA: TGTGCCAGTCGGGGTCCCAGGGGCAGCATCGATGGCTACACCTTC.

The rearrangement uses TRBV25-1 and TRBJ2-3; D is possibly TRBD2 (5 bases). V lost 5 bases and J 2 bases, leaving 8 bases between the germline ends. This CDR3 has 13 residues. The germline V gene has CDR1 MGHDK and CDR2 SYGVNS. In nucleotides, the CDR3 is TGTGCCAGCAGTCCCCGGGACACAGATACGCAGTATTTT. Translating gives CASSPRDTDTQYF.

The rearrangement joins TRBV5-5 to TRBJ2-3; D may be TRBD2 (5 bases). CDR1 is SGHKS and CDR2 is YYEKEE in the germline V gene (reference sequence). This CDR3 contains 15 residues. V was shortened by 4 bases and J by 1 base, with 13 bases between the two germline ends. In DNA, the CDR3 is TGTGCCAGCAGCCCCACTAGGAAGGGCACAGATACGCAGTATTTT. It is translated as CASSPTRKGTDTQYF.

The chain has TRBV2 and TRBJ1-5; D possibly corresponds to TRBD1 (5 bases). The CDR3 contains 15 residues. Trimming took off 9 bases at V and 4 bases at J, with 19 bases between the two ends. CDR1 is SNHLY and CDR2 is FYNNEI in the germline V gene. The CDR3 bases are TGTGCCAGTTCAGGGAAGGCAAATTGGAATCAGCCCCAGCATTTT. Encoded protein: CASSGKANWNQPQHF.

Here the CDR3 reads CSGRGFYGYTF. In nucleotides, the CDR3 is TGCAGTGGTCGGGGGTTCTATGGCTACACCTTC. This chain joins TRBV20-1 and TRBJ1-2, with D possibly being TRBD1 (5 bases). The germline V gene has CDR1 DFQATT and CDR2 SNEGSKA (reference sequence). This CDR3 has 11 residues. V gave up 7 bases and J gave up 4 bases, with 10 bases separating them.

This clone turned up a few times. The V gene is TRBV5-1, the J gene TRBJ2-3, with 10 bases aligning to TRBD1. This CDR3 comprises 18 residues. After removal of 4 bases from V and 1 base from J, the junction contained 12 bases not matched to a gene. Germline V CDR1 and CDR2: SGHRS, YFSETQ. CDR3 region: CASSKSRDRGYRTDTQYF. CDR3 DNA: TGCGCCAGCAGCAAATCCCGGGACAGGGGCTACCGCACAGATACGCAGTATTTT.

The chain combines TRBV4-1 with TRBJ2-2; 8 nucleotides align to TRBD2. CDR3 length equals 16 residues. Germline V gives CDR1 MGHRA, CDR2 YSYEKL. The trim removed 5 bases at V and 3 bases at J, leaving 8 bases unmatched. The CDR3 sequence: CASSAPGLDHTGELFF. The CDR3 DNA is TGCGCCAGCAGCGCTCCGGGACTAGACCACACCGGGGAGCTGTTTTTT.

This chain links TRBV5-6 with TRBJ1-1, with TRBD1 matching over 7 bases. Trimming took 2 bases from V and 1 from J; bases not matched to a gene: 14. Germline CDR1 is SGHDT and CDR2 is YYEEEE. The CDR3 consists of 18 residues. CDR3 amino acids: CASSLGGSDRDPNTEAFF. The CDR3 DNA reads as TGTGCCAGCAGCTTAGGGGGGTCTGACAGGGATCCGAACACTGAAGCTTTCTTT.

This clone showed up just a few times. V usage is TRBV5-4 and J usage is TRBJ2-7; 8 bases fit TRBD1. The CDR3 consists of 16 residues. V lost 0 bases to trimming and J lost 4 bases; unmatched junction nucleotides: 9. Germline lookup yields CDR1 SGHNT and CDR2 YYREEE (reference sequence). The DNA for the CDR3 is TGTGCCAGCAGCTTGGGGCCCCGGACAGGGTGTTACGAGCAGTACTTC. Translated: CASSLGPRTGCYEQYF.

The chain uses TRBV5-1 and TRBJ2-5; D unclear. This CDR3 has 14 amino acids. Trimming took 3 bases from V and 5 from J, leaving 14 bases between them. Germline V gene data show CDR1 as SGHRS and CDR2 as YFSETQ. The CDR3 DNA is TGCGCCAGCAGCTCTAACTCCTTCGGTGAGACCCAGTACTTC. Translating it yields CASSSNSFGETQYF. Complete variable domain (other parts from reference TRBV5-1 and TRBJ2-5): KAGVTQTPRYLIKTRGQQVTLSCSPISGHRSVSWYQQTPGQGLQFLFEYFSETQRNKGNFPGRFSGRQFSNSRSEMNVSTLELGDSALYLCASSSNSFGETQYFGPGTRLLVL.

The CDR3 coding sequence is TGTGCCAGCAGCTCCCGGCGCACAGGGGATCACTATGGCTACACCTTC. This translates into CASSSRRTGDHYGYTF. The chain has TRBV28 and TRBJ1-2; the match to TRBD1 covers 7 bases. The ends lost 6 bases at V and 3 bases at J; junction bases unmatched: 13. CDR3 length: 16 residues. Germline CDR1 and CDR2: MDHEN and SYDVKM.

The chain couples TRBV4-3 to TRBJ2-7; 9 positions match TRBD1. The germline CDR1 and CDR2 sequences are LGHNA and YSLEER. Trimming removed 3 bases from V and 2 bases from J; junction bases left unmatched: 8. This CDR3 has 16 residues. Here the CDR3 DNA reads TGCGCCAGCAGCCAGTGGCTCGGGACAGGGCCCTACGAGCAGTACTTC. Residues: CASSQWLGTGPYEQYF.

The table lists this clone with a few counts. The J gene is TRBJ2-7, the V gene TRBV27; 7 bases are a match to TRBD2. Germline V gives CDR1 MNHEY, CDR2 SMNVEV (reference sequence). This CDR3 is 15 amino acids long. Trimming removed 2 bases from V and 5 bases from J; junction bases left unmatched: 9. The DNA of the CDR3 is TGTGCCAGCAGTTTACTACCAGCGGGACGGCACGAGCAGTACTTC. Its translation: CASSLLPAGRHEQYF.

The gene calls are TRBV9 and TRBJ2-2, with D maybe TRBD2 (5 bases). CDR1 and CDR2 from the germline V gene are SGDLS and YYNGEE. The ends were cut back, 3 bases at V and 4 bases at J, with 7 bases in the middle. There are 13 residues in the CDR3. The CDR3 sequence: CASSGLTTGELFF. In nucleotides, the CDR3 is TGTGCCAGCAGCGGACTAACCACCGGGGAGCTGTTTTTT.

This sequence joins TRBV4-3 and TRBJ2-1; TRBD2 matches 9 bases. The junction had 5 bases not matched to a gene; V was cut back by 0 bases and J by 5 bases. CDR3 length equals 16 residues. CDR1 is LGHNA and CDR2 is YSLEER in the germline V gene. CDR3 coding DNA: TGCGCCAGCAGCCAAGATCCGGGACTAGCCCACAATGAGCAGTTCTTC. Translated: CASSQDPGLAHNEQFF.